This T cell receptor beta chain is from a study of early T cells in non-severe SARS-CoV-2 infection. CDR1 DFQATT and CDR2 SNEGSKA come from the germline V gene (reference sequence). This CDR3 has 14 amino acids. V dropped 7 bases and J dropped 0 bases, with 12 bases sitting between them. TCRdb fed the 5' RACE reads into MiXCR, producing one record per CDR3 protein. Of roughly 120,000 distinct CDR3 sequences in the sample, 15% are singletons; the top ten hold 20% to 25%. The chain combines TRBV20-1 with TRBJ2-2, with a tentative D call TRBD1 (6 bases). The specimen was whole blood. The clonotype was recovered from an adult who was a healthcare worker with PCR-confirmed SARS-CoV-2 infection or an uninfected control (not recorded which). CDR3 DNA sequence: TGCAGTGTCCCCGGGACATCGAACACCGGGGAGCTGTTTTTT. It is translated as CSVPGTSNTGELFF.